What follows are 18 T cell receptor beta chains derived from one specimen sequenced in a study of T-cell reconstitution after alpha-beta-depleted transplantation in children. The TCRbeta library incorporated unique molecular identifiers. One entry per CDR3 protein results from TCRdb running MiXCR on the PCR reads. The data hold around 16,000 distinct CDR3 sequences, with under 6.5% observed a single time. The input for sequencing was PBMCs, taken before TCRalphabeta/CD19-depleted stem cell transplant. These receptors were obtained from a boy aged 10-17 years with acute lymphoblastic leukemia, due to receive a stem cell transplant.

This clonotype has ten or more counts. The chain employs TRBV7-6 and TRBJ1-3; D remains unclear. V was cut by 4 bases and J by 2 bases, with 12 bases left in between. This CDR3 has 15 amino acids. CDR1 is SGHVS and CDR2 is FNYEAQ in the germline V gene. The CDR3 loop is CASSSPGRTGNTIYF. As DNA, the CDR3 is TGTGCCAGCAGCTCCCCCGGCCGAACTGGAAACACCATATATTTT. The full variable domain, in which reference TRBV7-6 and TRBJ1-3 provide the parts outside the CDR3, is GAGVSQSPRYKVTKRGQDVALRCDPISGHVSLYWYRQALGQGPEFLTYFNYEAQQDKSGLPNDRFSAERPEGSISTLTIQRTEQRDSAMYRCASSSPGRTGNTIYFGEGSWLTVV.

This clonotype appeared many times. The rearrangement links TRBV7-8 to TRBJ2-7; 7 nucleotides line up with TRBD1. Looked up from germline, CDR1 is SGHVS and CDR2 is FQNEAQ. The CDR3 sequence is 14 residues long. The V segment lost 5 bases and the J segment 2 bases; nucleotides outside the gene matches: 6. The CDR3: CASSPRDRAYEQYF. CDR3 sequence (DNA): TGTGCCAGCAGCCCCCGGGACAGAGCCTACGAGCAGTACTTC.

This clonotype showed up many times. This rearrangement joins TRBV27 to TRBJ1-5; TRBD1 is a possible D gene (6 bases). With 6 bases removed from V and 0 bases from J, the gap between germline ends came to 15 bases. Germline CDR1 reads MNHEY; CDR2 reads SMNVEV (reference sequence). This CDR3 spans 16 amino acids. The CDR3 here is CASRGGSGYSNQPQHF. Written as DNA, the CDR3 is TGTGCCAGCAGAGGGGGGTCGGGGTATAGCAATCAGCCCCAGCATTTT.

This chain joins TRBV4-3 and TRBJ2-7; D is ambiguous. The CDR3 runs 16 residues. V gave up 5 bases and J gave up 0 bases, with 17 bases separating them. Germline V gene lookup returns CDR1 LGHNA and CDR2 YSLEER. The DNA for the CDR3 is TGCGCCAGCAGCGCCAGACCATTCGCCTTCTCCTACGAGCAGTACTTC. Its translation is CASSARPFAFSYEQYF.

This clonotype has ten or more counts. The V and J genes are TRBV20-1 and TRBJ2-7; a weak D match, TRBD1 (6 bases). The germline V and J ends were trimmed by 5 bases and 3 bases, with 11 bases remaining between them. The germline V gene has CDR1 DFQATT and CDR2 SNEGSKA (reference sequence). This CDR3 has 12 amino acids. CDR3 region: CSAQGGRYEQYF. The DNA for the CDR3 is TGCAGTGCTCAAGGGGGACGCTACGAGCAGTACTTC.

This clonotype was counted many times. In this CDR3 the conserved last residue, phenylalanine or tryptophan, is missing, so a read error is likely. The DNA is left out, because the CDR3 cannot be placed on it with certainty; the CDR3 is given as TCRdb lists it. The chain carries TRBV3-1 and TRBJ2-7. CDR1 and CDR2 from the germline V gene are LGHDT and YNNKEL (reference sequence). The CDR3 has 13 residues if both end residues are counted. CDR3 in amino acids: CASSQGAPPTSFL.

This clonotype appeared many times. The chain carries TRBV5-1 and TRBJ2-1; 12 positions match TRBD2. Germline V CDR1 and CDR2: SGHRS, YFSETQ. V was pared by 1 base and J by 9 bases, with 14 bases of the junction left unmatched. This CDR3 has 18 residues. The CDR3 loop is CASSLRSLLAGGRGEQFF. CDR3 DNA: TGCGCCAGCAGCTTGAGATCTCTGCTAGCGGGAGGGAGGGGTGAGCAGTTCTTC. The variable domain in full, completed from reference TRBV5-1 and TRBJ2-1, reads KAGVTQTPRYLIKTRGQQVTLSCSPISGHRSVSWYQQTPGQGLQFLFEYFSETQRNKGNFPGRFSGRQFSNSRSEMNVSTLELGDSALYLCASSLRSLLAGGRGEQFFGPGTRLTVL.

This clonotype showed up many times. This rearrangement joins TRBV9 to TRBJ2-1; 13 nucleotides line up with TRBD2. CDR3 size: 16 residues. The trim removed 4 bases at V and 10 bases at J, leaving 11 bases unmatched. Looked up from germline, CDR1 is SGDLS and CDR2 is YYNGEE. CDR3 amino acids: CASSPGLAGALGEQFF. CDR3 coding DNA: TGTGCCAGCAGCCCCGGACTAGCGGGAGCTCTAGGGGAGCAGTTCTTC.

This clonotype was recorded many times. In nucleotides, the CDR3 is TGTGCCAGCAGCTTCCCAGGACAGCGCGGTACTGAAGCTTTCTTT. It specifies CASSFPGQRGTEAFF. The chain couples TRBV3-1 to TRBJ1-1, with a tentative D call TRBD1 (6 bases). Looked up from germline, CDR1 is LGHDT and CDR2 is YNNKEL (reference sequence). The germline V and J ends were trimmed by 5 bases and 5 bases, with 18 bases remaining between them. CDR3 length: 15 residues.

This clonotype was detected many times. This rearrangement joins TRBV7-8 to TRBJ1-1; weak D call: TRBD1 (5 bases). Germline V gene lookup returns CDR1 SGHVS and CDR2 FQNEAQ. The CDR3 sequence is 13 residues long. V was cut by 3 bases and J by 4 bases, with 9 bases left in between. CDR3 nucleotide sequence: TGTGCCAGCAGCTTGGGGGGAGGCACTGAAGCTTTCTTT. Protein product: CASSLGGGTEAFF.

This clonotype has a count of ten or more. This chain uses TRBV7-2 with TRBJ1-6; no clear D gene. The CDR3 has 13 amino acids. Germline CDR1 and CDR2: SGHTA and FQGNSA. Trimming shortened V by 1 base and J by 8 bases, and 6 bases separated the two germline ends. CDR3 coding DNA: TGTGCCAGCAGCTTAGATGACTATTCACCCCTCCACTTT. It translates to CASSLDDYSPLHF.

This clonotype has a count of ten or more. V usage is TRBV7-9 and J usage is TRBJ1-6; TRBD1 matches 7 bases. The CDR3 has 16 amino acids. V lost 2 bases to trimming and J lost 5 bases; unmatched junction nucleotides: 6. Germline CDR1 SEHNR, CDR2 FQNEAQ (reference sequence). The CDR3 is CASSLPNRGDNSPLHF. Here the CDR3 DNA reads TGTGCCAGCAGCTTACCGAACAGGGGCGATAATTCACCCCTCCACTTT.

The count of this clonotype is one. The chain employs TRBV3-1 and TRBJ2-7; 7 bases line up with TRBD1. J lost 0 bases, V lost 11 bases, and 16 bases had no gene match. The CDR3 runs 16 residues. Germline lookup yields CDR1 LGHDT and CDR2 YNNKEL (reference sequence). The CDR3 loop is CACCQLGQHSSYEQYF. The CDR3 DNA follows: TGTGCCTGCTGCCAATTGGGACAGCACAGCTCCTACGAGCAGTACTTC.

This clonotype was counted many times. The chain has TRBV7-9 and TRBJ1-2; D ambiguous. This CDR3 has 14 amino acids. The V end lost 1 base, the J end lost 7 bases, and 13 bases lay between the germline ends. The germline V gene encodes CDR1 SEHNR and CDR2 FQNEAQ (reference sequence). CDR3 DNA sequence: TGTGCCAGCAGCTTAGAGGCAGTAATCGGTGGCTACACCTTC. Translated, it gives CASSLEAVIGGYTF.

This clonotype occurred many times. The chain is built from TRBV20-1 and TRBJ2-7, with D perhaps matching TRBD1 (6 bases). The V end lost 3 bases, the J end lost 1 base, and 13 bases lay between the germline ends. The CDR3 is 14 residues long. Per the germline V gene, CDR1 is DFQATT and CDR2 is SNEGSKA (reference sequence). This chain's CDR3 is CSARSHTGSYEQYF. The CDR3 DNA is TGCAGTGCTAGGTCCCATACAGGGTCCTACGAGCAGTACTTC.

This clonotype was detected ten times or more. The chain carries TRBV27 and TRBJ1-6, with 7 nucleotides matching TRBD1. The CDR3 has 15 residues. Trimming at V came to 5 bases and at J to 4 bases, leaving 5 bases not matched to a gene. Germline CDR1 is MNHEY and CDR2 is SMNVEV (reference sequence). Here the CDR3 reads CASSRPGQYNSPLHF. The DNA of the CDR3 is TGTGCCAGCAGTCGCCCGGGACAGTATAATTCACCCCTCCACTTT.

This clonotype was detected ten times or more. The gene calls are TRBV6-1 and TRBJ2-7, with D tentatively TRBD1 (5 bases). The CDR3 contains 14 residues. From germline, CDR1 is MNHNS and CDR2 SASEGT. The V end was cut by 5 bases, the J end by 1 base, with 12 bases between. DNA for the CDR3: TGTGCCAGCAGTAAGGCAGGGCTTTCCTACGAGCAGTACTTC. This sequence encodes CASSKAGLSYEQYF.

This clonotype has ten or more counts. The rearrangement uses TRBV9 and TRBJ2-2; 7 bases are shared with TRBD1. The CDR3 covers 15 residues. From germline, CDR1 is SGDLS and CDR2 YYNGEE. V lost 0 bases and J lost 7; bases outside the gene matches: 6. DNA for the CDR3: TGTGCCAGCAGCGTAGATCTGTCAGGGGGCGGGGAGCTGTTTTTT. This encodes CASSVDLSGGGELFF.